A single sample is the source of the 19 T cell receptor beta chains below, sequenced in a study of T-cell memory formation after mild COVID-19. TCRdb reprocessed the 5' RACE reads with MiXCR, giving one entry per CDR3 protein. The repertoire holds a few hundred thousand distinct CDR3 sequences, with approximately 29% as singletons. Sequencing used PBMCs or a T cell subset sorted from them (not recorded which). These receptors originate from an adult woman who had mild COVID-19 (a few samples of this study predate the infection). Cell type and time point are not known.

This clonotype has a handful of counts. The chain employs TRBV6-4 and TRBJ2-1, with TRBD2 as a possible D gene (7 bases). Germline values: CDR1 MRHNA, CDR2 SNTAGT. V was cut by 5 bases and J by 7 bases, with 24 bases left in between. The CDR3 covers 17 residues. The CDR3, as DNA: TGTGCCAGCAGTCCCACTCTCACCGGGGAGGGGGGGAATGAGCAGTTCTTC. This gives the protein CASSPTLTGEGGNEQFF.

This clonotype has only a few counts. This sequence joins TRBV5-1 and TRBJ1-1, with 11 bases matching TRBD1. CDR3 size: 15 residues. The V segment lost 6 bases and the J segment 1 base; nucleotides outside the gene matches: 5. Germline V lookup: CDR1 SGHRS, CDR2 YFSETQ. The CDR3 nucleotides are TGCGCCAGCATCACCGGGACAGGGGGGAACACTGAAGCTTTCTTT. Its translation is CASITGTGGNTEAFF.

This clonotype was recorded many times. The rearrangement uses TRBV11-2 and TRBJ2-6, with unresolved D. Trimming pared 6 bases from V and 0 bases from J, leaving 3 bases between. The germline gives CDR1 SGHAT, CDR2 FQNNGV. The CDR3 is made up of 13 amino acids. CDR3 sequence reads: CASRVSGANVLTF. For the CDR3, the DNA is TGTGCCAGCAGGGTCTCTGGGGCCAACGTCCTGACTTTC.

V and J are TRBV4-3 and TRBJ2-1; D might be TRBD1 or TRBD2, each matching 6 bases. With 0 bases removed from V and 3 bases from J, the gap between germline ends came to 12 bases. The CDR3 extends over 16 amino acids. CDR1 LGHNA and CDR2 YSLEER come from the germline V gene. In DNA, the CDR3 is TGCGCCAGCAGCCAAGATTCGAGGGGGGTCTACAATGAGCAGTTCTTC. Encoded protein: CASSQDSRGVYNEQFF.

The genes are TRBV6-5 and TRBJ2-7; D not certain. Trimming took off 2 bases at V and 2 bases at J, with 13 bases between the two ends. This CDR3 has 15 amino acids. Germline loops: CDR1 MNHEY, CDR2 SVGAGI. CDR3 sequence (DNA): TGTGCCAGCAGTTACACCTACCCCAGTCCCTACGAGCAGTACTTC. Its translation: CASSYTYPSPYEQYF.

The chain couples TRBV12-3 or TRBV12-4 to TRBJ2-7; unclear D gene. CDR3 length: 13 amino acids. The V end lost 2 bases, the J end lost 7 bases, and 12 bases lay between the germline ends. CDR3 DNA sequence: TGTGCCAGCAGTTTATCCCCCGGCGCGGAGCAGTACTTC. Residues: CASSLSPGAEQYF.

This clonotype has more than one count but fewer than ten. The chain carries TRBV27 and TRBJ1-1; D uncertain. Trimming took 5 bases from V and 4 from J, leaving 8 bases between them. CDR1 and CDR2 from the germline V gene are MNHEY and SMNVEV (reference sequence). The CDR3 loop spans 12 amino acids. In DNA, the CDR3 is TGTGCCAGCAGTCATGGTGGCACTGAAGCTTTCTTT. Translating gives CASSHGGTEAFF.

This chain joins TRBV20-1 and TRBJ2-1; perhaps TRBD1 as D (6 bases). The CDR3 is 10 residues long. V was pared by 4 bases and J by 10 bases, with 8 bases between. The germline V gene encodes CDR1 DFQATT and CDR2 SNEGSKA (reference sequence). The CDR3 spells CSANRVEQFF. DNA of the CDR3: TGCAGTGCTAACAGGGTGGAGCAGTTCTTC.

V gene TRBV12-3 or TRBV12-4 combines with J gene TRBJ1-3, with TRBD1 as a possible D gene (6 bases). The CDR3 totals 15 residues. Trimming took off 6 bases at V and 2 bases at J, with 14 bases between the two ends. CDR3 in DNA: TGTGCCAGCAGACTCCGAGGGGGGACTGGAAACACCATATATTTT. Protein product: CASRLRGGTGNTIYF.

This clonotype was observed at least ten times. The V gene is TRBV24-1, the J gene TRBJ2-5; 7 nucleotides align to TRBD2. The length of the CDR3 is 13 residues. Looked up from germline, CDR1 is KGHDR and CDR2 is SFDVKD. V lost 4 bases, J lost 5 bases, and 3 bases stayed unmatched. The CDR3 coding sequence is TGTGCCACCAGTGAAGCGGGGTTGGAGACCCAGTACTTC. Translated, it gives CATSEAGLETQYF.

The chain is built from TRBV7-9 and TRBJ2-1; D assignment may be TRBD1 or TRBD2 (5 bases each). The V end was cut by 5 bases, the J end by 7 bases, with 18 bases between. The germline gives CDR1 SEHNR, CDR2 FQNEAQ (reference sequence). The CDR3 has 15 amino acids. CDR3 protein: CASSALTGADNEQFF. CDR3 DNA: TGTGCCAGCAGCGCCCTGACCGGGGCAGATAATGAGCAGTTCTTC.

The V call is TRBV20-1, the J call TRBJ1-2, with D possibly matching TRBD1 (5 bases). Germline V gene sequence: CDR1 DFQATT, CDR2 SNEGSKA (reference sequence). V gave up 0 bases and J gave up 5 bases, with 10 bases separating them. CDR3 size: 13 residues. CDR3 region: CSARDTGGYGYTF. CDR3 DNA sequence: TGCAGTGCTAGAGATACAGGAGGTTATGGCTACACCTTC.

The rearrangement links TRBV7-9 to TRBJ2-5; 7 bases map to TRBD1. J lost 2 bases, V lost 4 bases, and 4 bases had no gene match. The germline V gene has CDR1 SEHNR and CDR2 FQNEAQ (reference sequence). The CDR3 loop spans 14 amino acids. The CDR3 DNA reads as TGTGCCAGCAGCTCTGGGACAGCACAAGAGACCCAGTACTTC. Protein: CASSSGTAQETQYF.

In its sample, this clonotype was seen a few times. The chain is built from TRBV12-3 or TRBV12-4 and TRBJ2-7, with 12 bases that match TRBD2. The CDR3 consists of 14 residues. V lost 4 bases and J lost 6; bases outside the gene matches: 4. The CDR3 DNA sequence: TGTGCCAGCAGTTCGGGACTAGCGGGTTCCGAGCAGTACTTC. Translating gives CASSSGLAGSEQYF.

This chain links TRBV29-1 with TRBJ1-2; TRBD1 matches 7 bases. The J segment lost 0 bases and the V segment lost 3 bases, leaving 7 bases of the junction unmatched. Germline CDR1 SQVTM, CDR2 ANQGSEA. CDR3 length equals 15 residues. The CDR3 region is CSVDPRQGANYGYTF. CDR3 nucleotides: TGCAGCGTTGATCCCCGGCAGGGGGCTAACTATGGCTACACCTTC.

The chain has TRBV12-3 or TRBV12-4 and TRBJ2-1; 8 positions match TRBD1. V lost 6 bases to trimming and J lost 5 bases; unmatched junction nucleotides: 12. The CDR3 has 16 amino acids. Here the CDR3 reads CASSLIGQGKDNEQFF. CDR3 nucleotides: TGTGCCAGCAGCCTTATCGGACAGGGTAAGGACAATGAGCAGTTCTTC.

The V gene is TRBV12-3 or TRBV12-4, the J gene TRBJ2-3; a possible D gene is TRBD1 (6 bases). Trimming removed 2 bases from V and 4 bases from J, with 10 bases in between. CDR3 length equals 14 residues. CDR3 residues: CASSLRQGSDTQYF. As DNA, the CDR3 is TGTGCCAGCAGTTTAAGGCAGGGGTCAGATACGCAGTATTTT.

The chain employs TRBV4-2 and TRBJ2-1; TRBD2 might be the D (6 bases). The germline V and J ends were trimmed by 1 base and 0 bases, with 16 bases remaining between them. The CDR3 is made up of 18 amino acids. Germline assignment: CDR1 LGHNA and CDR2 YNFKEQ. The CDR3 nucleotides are TGTGCCAGCAGCCAAGCCCTGGCAACTAGCAGCTCCTACAATGAGCAGTTCTTC. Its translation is CASSQALATSSSYNEQFF.

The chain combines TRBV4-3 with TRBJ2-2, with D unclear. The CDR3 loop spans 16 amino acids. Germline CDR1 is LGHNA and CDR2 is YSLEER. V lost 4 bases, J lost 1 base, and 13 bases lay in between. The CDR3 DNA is TGCGCCAGCAGCCGAGCCAAGGACCTGAACACCGGGGAGCTGTTTTTT. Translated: CASSRAKDLNTGELFF.